A single sample is the source of the 6 T cell receptor beta chains below, sequenced in a study of cytomegalovirus exposure and HLA in healthy donors. PCR amplification relied on 60 Vbeta primers (plus 13 Jbeta primers). Assay used: immunoSEQ multiplex PCR; TCRdb lists only in-frame clones, some missing. This table holds about 150,000 clones, roughly 77% found once. Sequencing was performed on PBMCs. These receptors were taken from a man aged 25 to 45 in good health and CMV-seropositive.

J is TRBJ1-3 and V is TRBV30; tentatively, D is TRBD1 (6 bases). The CDR3 spans 14 residues. CDR1 is GTSNPN and CDR2 is SVGIG in the germline V gene (reference sequence). Trimming shortened V by 4 bases and J by 1 base, and 11 bases separated the two germline ends. The CDR3: CAWTQGGSGNTIYF. CDR3 DNA: TGTGCCTGGACCCAAGGGGGTTCTGGAAACACCATATATTTT. Full variable domain (remainder filled in from reference TRBV30 and TRBJ1-3): SQTIHQWPATLVQPVGSPLSLECTVEGTSNPNLYWYRQAAGRGLQLLFYSVGIGQISSEVPQNLSASRPQDRQFILSSKKLLLSDSGFYLCAWTQGGSGNTIYFGEGSWLTVV.

The rearrangement uses TRBV7-2 and TRBJ1-5, with 7 bases lining up with TRBD1. CDR3 size: 15 residues. Germline-derived CDR1 and CDR2 are SGHTA and FQGNSA. The trim removed 5 bases at V and 1 base at J, leaving 5 bases unmatched. The CDR3 here is CASSLPGGSNQPQHF. CDR3 coding DNA: TGTGCCAGCAGCCTCCCAGGGGGGAGCAATCAGCCCCAGCATTTT.

The rearrangement uses TRBV7-3 and TRBJ2-7; TRBD2 aligns across 13 bases. Germline trimming cut 5 bases from V and 2 bases from J; bases unmatched to any gene: 6. The CDR3 has 16 amino acids. Looked up from germline, CDR1 is SGHTA and CDR2 is FQGTGA. CDR3 DNA sequence: TGTGCCAGCAGCCAAACCGGGACTAGCGGGACCTACGAGCAGTACTTC. Its translation: CASSQTGTSGTYEQYF.

This clone was counted once. V usage is TRBV19 and J usage is TRBJ1-2; 8 nucleotides align to TRBD1. CDR1 and CDR2 (germline): LNHDA, SQIVND (reference sequence). Trimming removed 10 bases from V and 5 bases from J; junction bases left unmatched: 9. The CDR3 covers 13 residues. The CDR3 loop is CATYDRGLYGYTF. CDR3 coding DNA: TGTGCCACTTACGACAGGGGATTATATGGCTACACCTTC.

The chain joins TRBV27 to TRBJ2-7; 7 bases are a match to TRBD1. The length of the CDR3 is 15 residues. Germline lookup yields CDR1 MNHEY and CDR2 SMNVEV (reference sequence). V shed 6 bases and J 0 bases; nucleotides not matched to a gene: 8. CDR3 DNA: TGTGCCAGCAGAATCGGACAGGCCAGCTCCTACGAGCAGTACTTC. It encodes CASRIGQASSYEQYF.

This chain joins TRBV10-2 and TRBJ2-3; TRBD2 matches 10 bases. The CDR3 has 16 residues. The trim removed 3 bases at V and 4 bases at J, leaving 7 bases unmatched. Germline-derived CDR1 and CDR2 are WSHSY and SAAADI. CDR3 region: CASSDLAGDRADTQYF. CDR3 in DNA: TGCGCCAGCAGTGATCTAGCGGGAGATCGGGCAGATACGCAGTATTTT.